Included here is one TCR beta chain sequence, with context. Sequencing was performed with immunoSEQ multiplex PCR; in TCRdb, only in-frame clones are kept and a portion is missing. The table has around 380,000 clones, around 87% seen once. These data originate in a study of blood T cell repertoires in COVID-19. The CDR3 has 15 amino acids. V was pared by 5 bases and J by 3 bases, with 8 bases of the junction left unmatched. CDR1 SGHTA and CDR2 FQGNSA come from the germline V gene. The sequencing input was PBMCs or T cells enriched from blood (not recorded which). This chain connects TRBV7-2 to TRBJ1-2; TRBD1 agrees at 8 bases. The TCR sequence derives from a man aged 30-40 years who had recovered from COVID-19. The CDR3: CASSPRTGTHYGYTF. CDR3 sequence (DNA): TGTGCCAGCAGCCCGCGGACAGGGACCCACTATGGCTACACCTTC.